This T cell receptor beta chain was found in a study of blood T cells in healthy people across ages. V trimming: 1 base; J trimming: 5 bases; junction bases outside the gene matches: 4. Germline CDR1 and CDR2: LGHDT and YNNKEL (reference sequence). The CDR3 is made up of 16 amino acids. A J-beta primer mix and a sample-barcoded 5' primer were used in a second PCR of about 7 to 11 cycles. One entry per CDR3 protein, called by TCRdb with MiXCR from the 5' RACE reads. The sample records about a million distinct CDR3 sequences, 40% to 60% being singletons. V usage is TRBV3-1 and J usage is TRBJ2-2, with TRBD1 matching over 10 bases. The source is a man aged 25 to 45 in good health. The sequenced sample was blood. This chain's CDR3 is CASSQGQGAGTGELFF. The CDR3 nucleotides read TGTGCCAGCAGCCAAGGACAGGGGGCAGGGACCGGGGAGCTGTTTTTT.